This TCR beta chain originates from a study of T cell changes during pregnancy in multiple sclerosis (dated by TCRdb to the late 2010s). A note on the overall study: In women with multiple sclerosis, the researchers looked at how the T cell repertoire shifted as pregnancy progressed.

Library prep was done by the immunoSEQ multiplex PCR assay. Drawn from immuneACCESS, this table holds only the in-frame rearrangements with V and J called that TCRdb kept. Clones are partly lost; checked studies trace under half to an unresolved V gene and leave the rest unexplained. Counted in this sample were fewer than 40,000 clones; less than 95% of them appeared once. Jointly, the top ten make up over 0.45% of the sample. CDR1 and CDR2 are read off the germline V gene (reference sequence) as SEHNR and FQNEAQ. The CDR3 contains 14 residues, cysteine and phenylalanine counted. Just CDR3 DNA is preserved here, 42 bases in frame from base 1. The germline ends are 10 bases apart after V is trimmed by 7 bases and J by 0 bases. A remark on this clone: What antigen it recognizes has not been identified. No base quality values were provided; no much bigger clone lies one nucleotide off.

The input for sequencing was CD4+ T cells from peripheral blood mononuclear cells, taken in the first trimester of pregnancy. The source is a female donor in good health, enrolled as a control in a pregnancy study. This receptor chain uses TRBV7-9 and TRBJ1-3; the D gene remains uncertain. The CDR3 protein is CASTPPGSGNTIYF. The sequence in DNA is TGTGCCAGCACCCCCCCGGGCTCTGGAAACACCATATATTTT.